The following is a T cell receptor (beta chain) sequence with its context. Its antigen is not known. The sample originates from a study of Ad26.COV2.S vaccination and SARS-CoV-2 variants. Broader study findings: Recipients of vaccine and of placebo showed similar breadth of their non-spike TCR repertoires. Total T cell responses were possibly underestimated by TCR breadth and depth analyses. Spike-specific TCR breadth was greater after Ad26.COV2.S than placebo. Responses of spike-specific T cells (both CD8+ and CD4+) reportedly showed substantial breadth after vaccination.

TCRdb's copy holds only in-frame clones and misses some; the assay was immunoSEQ multiplex PCR. The table lists about 94,000 clones, 82% of them singletons. The receptor was isolated from a human donor who had recovered from COVID-19. Here the sequenced sample was peripheral blood, taken after recovery from COVID-19.

The CDR3 is CASSQVWSGGVSYEQYF. The CDR3 region has the DNA TGCGCCAGCAGCCAAGTGTGGAGCGGGGGTGTCTCCTACGAGCAGTACTTC. The V call is TRBV4-3, the J call TRBJ2-7; 8 nucleotides match TRBD2. This CDR3 region has 17 residues. Trimming took 1 base from V and 0 from J; bases not matched to a gene: 8. Looked up from germline, CDR1 is LGHNA and CDR2 is YSLEER.